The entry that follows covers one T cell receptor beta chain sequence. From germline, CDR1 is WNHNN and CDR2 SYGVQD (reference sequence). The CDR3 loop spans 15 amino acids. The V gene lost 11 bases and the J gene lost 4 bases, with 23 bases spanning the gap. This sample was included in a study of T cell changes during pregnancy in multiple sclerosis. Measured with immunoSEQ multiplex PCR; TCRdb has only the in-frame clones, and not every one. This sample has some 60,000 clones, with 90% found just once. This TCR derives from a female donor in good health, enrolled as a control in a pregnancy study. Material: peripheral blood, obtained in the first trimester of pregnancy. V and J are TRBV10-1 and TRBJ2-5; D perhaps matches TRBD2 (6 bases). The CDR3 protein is CAGGTELGSGETQYF. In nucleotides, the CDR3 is TGCGCCGGGGGGACGGAATTAGGATCGGGAGAGACCCAGTACTTC.